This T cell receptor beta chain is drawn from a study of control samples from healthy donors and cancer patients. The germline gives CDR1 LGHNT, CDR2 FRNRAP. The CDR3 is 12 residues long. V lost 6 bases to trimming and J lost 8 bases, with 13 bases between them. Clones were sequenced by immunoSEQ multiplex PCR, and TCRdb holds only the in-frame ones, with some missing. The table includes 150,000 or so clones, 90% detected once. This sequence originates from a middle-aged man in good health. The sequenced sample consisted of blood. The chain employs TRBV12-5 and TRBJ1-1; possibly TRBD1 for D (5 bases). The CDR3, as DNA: TGTGCTAGTGGACTGGGGACCTCCGAAGCTTTCTTT. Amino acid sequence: CASGLGTSEAFF.